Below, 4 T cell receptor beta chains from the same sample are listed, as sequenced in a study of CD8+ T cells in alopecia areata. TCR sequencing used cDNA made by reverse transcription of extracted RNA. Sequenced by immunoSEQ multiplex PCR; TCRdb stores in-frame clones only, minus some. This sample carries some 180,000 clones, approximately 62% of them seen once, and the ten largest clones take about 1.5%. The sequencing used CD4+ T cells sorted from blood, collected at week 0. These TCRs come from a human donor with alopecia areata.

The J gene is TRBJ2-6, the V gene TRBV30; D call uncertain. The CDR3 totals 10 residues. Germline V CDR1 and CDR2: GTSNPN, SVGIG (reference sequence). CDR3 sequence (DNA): TGTGGATCTGGGGCCAACGTCCTGACTTTC. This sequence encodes CGSGANVLTF. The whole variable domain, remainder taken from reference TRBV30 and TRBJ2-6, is SQTIHQWPATLVQPVGSPLSLECTVEGTSNPNLYWYRQAAGRGLQLLFYSVGIGQISSEVPQNLSASRPQDRQFILSSKKLLLSDSGFYLCGSGANVLTFGAGSRLTVL.

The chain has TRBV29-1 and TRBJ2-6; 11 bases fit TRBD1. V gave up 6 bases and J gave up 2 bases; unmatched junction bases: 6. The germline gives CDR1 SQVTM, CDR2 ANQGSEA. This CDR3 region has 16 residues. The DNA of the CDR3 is TGCAGCGTCCCGGGACAGGGGGTGGCTGGGGCCAACGTCCTGACTTTC. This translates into CSVPGQGVAGANVLTF.

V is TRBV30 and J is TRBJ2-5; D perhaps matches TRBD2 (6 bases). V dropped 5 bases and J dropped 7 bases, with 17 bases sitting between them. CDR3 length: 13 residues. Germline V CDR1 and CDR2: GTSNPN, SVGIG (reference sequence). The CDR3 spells CAWSGGGPSTQYF. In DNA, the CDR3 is TGTGCCTGGTCTGGCGGAGGGCCCTCGACCCAGTACTTC.

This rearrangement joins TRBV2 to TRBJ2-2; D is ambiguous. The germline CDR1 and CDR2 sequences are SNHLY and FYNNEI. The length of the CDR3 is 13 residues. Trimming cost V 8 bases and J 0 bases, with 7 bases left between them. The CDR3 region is CASGNANTGELFF. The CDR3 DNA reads TGTGCCAGCGGGAACGCGAACACCGGGGAGCTGTTTTTT.